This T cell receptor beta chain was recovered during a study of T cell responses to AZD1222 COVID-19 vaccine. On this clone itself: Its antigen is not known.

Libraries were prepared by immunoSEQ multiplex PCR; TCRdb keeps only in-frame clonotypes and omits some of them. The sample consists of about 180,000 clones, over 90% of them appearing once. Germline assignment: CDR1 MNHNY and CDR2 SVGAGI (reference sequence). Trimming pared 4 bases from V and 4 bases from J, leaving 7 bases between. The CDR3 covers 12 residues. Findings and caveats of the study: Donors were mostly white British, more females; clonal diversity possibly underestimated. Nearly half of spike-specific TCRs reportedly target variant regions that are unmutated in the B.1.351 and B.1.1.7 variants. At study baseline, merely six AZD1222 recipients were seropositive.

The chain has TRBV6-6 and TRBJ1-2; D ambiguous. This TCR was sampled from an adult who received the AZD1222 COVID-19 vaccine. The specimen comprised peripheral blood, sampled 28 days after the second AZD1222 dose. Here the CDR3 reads CASSSDRYGYTF. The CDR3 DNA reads TGTGCCAGCAGTTCCGACCGCTATGGCTACACCTTC.